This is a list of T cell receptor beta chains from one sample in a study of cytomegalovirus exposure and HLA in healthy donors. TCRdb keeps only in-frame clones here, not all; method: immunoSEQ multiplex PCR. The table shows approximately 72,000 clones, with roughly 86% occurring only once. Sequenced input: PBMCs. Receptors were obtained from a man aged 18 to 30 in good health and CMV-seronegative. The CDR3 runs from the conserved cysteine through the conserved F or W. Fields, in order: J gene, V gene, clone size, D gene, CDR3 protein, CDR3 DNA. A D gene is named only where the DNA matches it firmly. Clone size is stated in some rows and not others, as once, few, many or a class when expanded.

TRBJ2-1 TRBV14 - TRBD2 CASSLAGVGNGQFF TGTGCCAGCAGCCTAGCGGGGGTGGGGAATGGGCAGTTCTTC
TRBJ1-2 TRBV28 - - CASSSGSDNYGYTF TGTGCCAGCAGTTCTGGCAGCGATAACTATGGCTACACCTTC
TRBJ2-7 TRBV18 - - CASSPLRGLPYYEQYF TGTGCCAGCTCACCACTTCGGGGTCTCCCCTACTACGAGCAGTACTTC
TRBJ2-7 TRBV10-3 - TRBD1 CAISERDREGEQYF TGTGCCATCAGTGAGCGGGACAGGGAAGGCGAGCAGTACTTC
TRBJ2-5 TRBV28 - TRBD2 CASSFGGALKTQYF TGTGCCAGCAGTTTCGGGGGGGCTTTGAAGACCCAGTACTTC
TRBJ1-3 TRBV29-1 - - CSVQISGNTIYF TGCAGCGTGCAGATCTCTGGAAACACCATATATTTT
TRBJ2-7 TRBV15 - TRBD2 CATSRSTPGGSSPEQYF TGTGCCACCAGCAGATCCACCCCAGGCGGGAGCTCTCCCGAGCAGTACTTC
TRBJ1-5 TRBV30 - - CAWSGKGYNQPQHF TGTGCCTGGAGTGGTAAGGGGTATAATCAGCCCCAGCATTTT
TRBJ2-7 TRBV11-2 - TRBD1 CASSATGVYEQYF TGTGCCAGCAGCGCCACAGGGGTCTACGAGCAGTACTTC
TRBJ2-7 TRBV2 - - CASRPMDSYEQYF TGTGCCAGCCGACCAATGGACAGCTACGAGCAGTACTTC
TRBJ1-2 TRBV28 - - CASSFRQLGGYTF TGTGCCAGCAGTTTCCGACAGCTCGGTGGCTACACCTTC
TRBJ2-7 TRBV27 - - CASKQRGYSYEQYF TGTGCCAGCAAACAGAGGGGGTACTCCTACGAGCAGTACTTC
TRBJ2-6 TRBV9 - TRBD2 CASSPRWLAEISGANVLTF TGTGCCAGCAGCCCCCGGTGGCTAGCGGAGATCTCTGGGGCCAACGTCCTGACTTTC
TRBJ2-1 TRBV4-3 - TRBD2 CASSHQKAGLAHEQFF TGCGCCAGCAGCCACCAAAAGGCGGGACTAGCCCATGAGCAGTTCTTC
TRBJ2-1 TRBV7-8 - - CASSLARPDNEQFF TGTGCCAGCAGCTTAGCGCGTCCGGACAATGAGCAGTTCTTC
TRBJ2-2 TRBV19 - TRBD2 CASSIIAGGHTGELFF TGTGCCAGTAGTATAATAGCGGGGGGGCACACCGGGGAGCTGTTTTTT
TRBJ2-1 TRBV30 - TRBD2 CAWSGTGTSGSFGSYNEQFF TGTGCCTGGAGTGGCACCGGGACTAGCGGGAGTTTTGGTTCCTACAATGAGCAGTTCTTC
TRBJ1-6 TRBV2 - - CASRPSGQTNSPLHF TGTGCCAGCAGGCCCTCTGGGCAGACTAATTCACCCCTCCACTTT
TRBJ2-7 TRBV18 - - CASSPGEVFSYEQYF TGTGCCAGCTCACCTGGCGAGGTGTTCAGCTACGAGCAGTACTTC
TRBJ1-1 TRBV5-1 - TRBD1 CASSQTGTPEAFF TGCGCCAGCAGCCAGACAGGGACCCCTGAAGCTTTCTTT
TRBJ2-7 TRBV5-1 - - CASRLGSSYEQYF TGCGCCAGCAGGTTGGGTAGCTCCTACGAGCAGTACTTC
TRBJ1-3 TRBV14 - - CASSGRAADSSGNTIYF TGTGCCAGCAGCGGGAGGGCAGCCGACTCCTCTGGAAACACCATATATTTT
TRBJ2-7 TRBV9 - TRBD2 CASSGRTSGGTYEQYF TGTGCCAGCAGCGGGAGGACTAGCGGGGGCACCTACGAGCAGTACTTC
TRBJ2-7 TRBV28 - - CASTAPLAERSYEQYF TGTGCCAGCACAGCACCTTTAGCGGAGAGGTCCTACGAGCAGTACTTC
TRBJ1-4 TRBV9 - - CASSVDGEILNEKLFF TGTGCCAGCAGCGTAGATGGTGAGATTCTTAATGAAAAACTGTTTTTT
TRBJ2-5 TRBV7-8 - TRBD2 CASSLPTSSGGVVWTQYF TGTGCCAGCAGCTTACCAACTTCTAGCGGGGGGGTTGTTTGGACCCAGTACTTC
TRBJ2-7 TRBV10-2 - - CASSEFGVTYEQYF TGCGCCAGCAGTGAGTTCGGAGTAACCTACGAGCAGTACTTC
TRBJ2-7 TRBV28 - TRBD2 CASSSLAGNSYEQYF TGTGCCAGCAGTTCGCTAGCGGGGAACTCCTACGAGCAGTACTTC
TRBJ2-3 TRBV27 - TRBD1 CASTSTGTRTDTQYF TGTGCCAGCACCTCGACAGGGACACGCACAGATACGCAGTATTTT
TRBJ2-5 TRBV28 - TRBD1 CASSSTGGLGETQYF TGTGCCAGCAGTTCTACAGGGGGCTTGGGAGAGACCCAGTACTTC
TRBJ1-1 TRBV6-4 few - CASSDSANTEAFF TGTGCCAGCAGTGACTCGGCGAACACTGAAGCTTTCTTT
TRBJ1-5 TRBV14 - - CASSQGPGIGDQPQHF TGTGCCAGCAGCCAAGGTCCAGGGATAGGCGATCAGCCCCAGCATTTT
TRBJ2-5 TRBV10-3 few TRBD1 CAISESAGGGETQYF TGTGCCATCAGTGAGTCGGCAGGGGGCGGGGAGACCCAGTACTTC
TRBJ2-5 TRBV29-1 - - CSVVPRGGSLEQYF TGCAGCGTTGTTCCTCGTGGGGGGAGCCTGGAGCAGTACTTC
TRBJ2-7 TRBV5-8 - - CASSLARGGAYEQYF TGTGCCAGCAGCTTGGCAAGAGGGGGGGCCTACGAGCAGTACTTC
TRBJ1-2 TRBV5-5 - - CASSFLGGGYTF TGTGCCAGCAGCTTCTTAGGGGGTGGCTACACCTTC
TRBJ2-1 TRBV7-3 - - CASSSPGVNEQFF TGTGCCAGCAGCTCCCCCGGAGTAAATGAGCAGTTCTTC
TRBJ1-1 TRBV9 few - CASGTVTEAFF TGTGCCAGCGGCACAGTCACTGAAGCTTTCTTT
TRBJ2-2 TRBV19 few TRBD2 CASGQKRTSGRAYTGELFF TGTGCCAGTGGTCAGAAAAGGACTAGCGGGAGGGCGTACACCGGGGAGCTGTTTTTT
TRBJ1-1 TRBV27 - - CASTYEEAQPNVAEAFF TGTGCCAGCACCTACGAGGAGGCACAGCCCAATGTGGCTGAAGCTTTCTTT
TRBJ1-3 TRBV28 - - CASSLLGGASGNTIYF TGTGCCAGCAGTTTATTGGGGGGTGCCTCGGGAAACACCATATATTTT
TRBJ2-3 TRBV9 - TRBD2 CASSLIPSGRSGDTQYF TGTGCCAGCAGCCTAATACCTAGCGGGAGGTCGGGAGATACGCAGTATTTT
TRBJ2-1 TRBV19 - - CASSIDGRYNEQFF TGTGCCAGTAGTATCGATGGGAGATACAATGAGCAGTTCTTC
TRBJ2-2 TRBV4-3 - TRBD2 CASSQGLAGLGTAGELFF TGCGCCAGCAGCCAGGGACTAGCGGGATTGGGAACAGCGGGGGAGCTGTTTTTT
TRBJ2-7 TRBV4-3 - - CASSQDRGLAYEQYF TGCGCCAGCAGCCAAGATAGGGGTCTAGCGTACGAGCAGTACTTC
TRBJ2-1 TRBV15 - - CATSRKAESSYNEQFF TGTGCCACCAGCAGGAAAGCGGAGAGCTCCTACAATGAGCAGTTCTTC
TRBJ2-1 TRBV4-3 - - CASSPRPGFEQFF TGCGCCAGCAGCCCCCGACCGGGATTTGAGCAGTTCTTC
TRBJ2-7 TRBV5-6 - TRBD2 CASSHTERGREQYF TGTGCCAGCAGCCACACCGAGCGGGGGAGGGAGCAGTACTTC
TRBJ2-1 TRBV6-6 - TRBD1 CASSRTGEYNEQFF TGTGCCAGCAGCCGGACAGGAGAATACAATGAGCAGTTCTTC